The T cell receptor beta chain described here comes from a study of T cells after yellow fever vaccination. Whole-study results and caveats: Some clonotypes, a small share, were shared between CD4 and CD8 compartments.

Each CDR3 protein is one row after TCRdb ran MiXCR on the 5' RACE reads. The sample has 50,000 to 65,000 distinct CDR3 sequences; approximately 7% are singletons. V lost 0 bases, J lost 3 bases, and 4 bases stayed unmatched. CDR1 and CDR2 from the germline V gene are MNHEY and SMNVEV (reference sequence). The CDR3 extends over 16 amino acids. The sample holds a few counts of this clonotype. The chain combines TRBV27 with TRBJ2-7, with 11 nucleotides matching TRBD1. Here the sequenced sample was CD8+ T cells not binding an NS4B(214-222) dextramer, sorted from PBMCs, taken around 45 days after the first yellow fever vaccination. This clonotype was sampled from a man between 18 and 29 years old who received the YFV17D yellow fever vaccine. The CDR3 coding sequence is TGTGCCAGCAGTTTATCGGGGACAGGGGGAAACTACGAGCAGTACGTC. Amino acid sequence: CASSLSGTGGNYEQYV.